Below are 18 T cell receptor beta chains sequenced from a single sample in a study of Ad26.COV2.S vaccination and SARS-CoV-2 variants (TCRdb year 2021). Library generation was performed with the immunoSEQ multiplex PCR assay. The immuneACCESS repertoire file appears here via TCRdb, limited to in-frame rearrangements. These files lack a portion of the clones; in checked studies, under half of the deficit traces to unresolved V genes, and the cause of the others is not known. This sample lists about 680,000 clones; more than 70% were detected once. The ten largest clones capture about 1.5% of the sample. The label giving this sample's treatment or condition can be read as: roughly 20 received Ad26.COV2.S at low or high dose, single or two shots; about 5 received placebo; per-sample allocation not given. Repertoires of vaccine and placebo recipients were sequenced from samples taken on day 63 after the first injection.

Sequenced here: peripheral blood, sampled in a trial of Ad26.COV2.S vaccine versus placebo. Receptor source: a person between 18 and 65 years old who received the Ad26.COV2.S COVID-19 vaccine or a placebo.

The genes are TRBV10-3 and TRBJ1-5; 10 bases line up with TRBD1. V shed 6 bases, J shed 5 bases, and the junction held 4 bases outside the gene matches. Germline V gene lookup returns CDR1 ENHRY and CDR2 SYGVKD. The CDR3 runs to 14 residues. The CDR3 nucleotides are TGTGCCATCAGCATGACAGGGGGCGATCAGCCCCAGCATTTT. It yields the protein CAISMTGGDQPQHF.

The chain has TRBV21-1 and TRBJ1-1; TRBD1 is taken as the D call from the table, unchecked against the DNA. TRBV21-1 is flagged as a pseudogene. This CDR3 spans 17 amino acids. The CDR3 nucleotides read TGTGCCAGCAGCGAACCGAATCCGGGACACAAGAACACTGAAGCTTTCTTT. It codes for CASSEPNPGHKNTEAFF.

V and J are TRBV6-5 and TRBJ2-2; D is uncertain. Per the germline V gene, CDR1 is MNHEY and CDR2 is SVGAGI. The CDR3 consists of 13 residues. Trimming stripped 4 bases from V and 3 bases from J, with 6 bases between. The CDR3: CASSLKDTGELFF. For the CDR3, the DNA is TGTGCCAGCAGTTTAAAGGACACCGGGGAGCTGTTTTTT.

The chain is built from TRBV11-2 and TRBJ2-4; D is unresolved. The CDR3 sequence is 15 residues long. The germline gives CDR1 SGHAT, CDR2 FQNNGV. Trimming stripped 2 bases from V and 1 base from J, with 9 bases between. CDR3 protein: CASSLLNLAKNIQYF. The CDR3 DNA follows: TGTGCCAGCAGCTTACTGAACCTGGCCAAAAACATTCAGTACTTC.

V is TRBV6-6 and J is TRBJ1-4; the D is unclear. Germline-derived CDR1 and CDR2 are MNHNY and SVGAGI (reference sequence). The CDR3 loop spans 12 amino acids. Trimming took off 3 bases at V and 8 bases at J, with 7 bases between the two ends. The CDR3 DNA follows: TGTGCCAGCAGTTATATGGGGGAAAAACTGTTTTTT. Translation gives CASSYMGEKLFF.

CDR3 coding DNA: TGTGCTAGTGCCCAGGGGCTAACGAACACCGGGGAGCTGTTTTTT. Translating it yields CASAQGLTNTGELFF. The chain employs TRBV12-5 and TRBJ2-2; the D gene is possibly TRBD1 (6 bases). Germline V gives CDR1 LGHNT, CDR2 FRNRAP. The CDR3 contains 15 residues. Trimming removed 7 bases from V and 0 bases from J, with 12 bases in between.

The V and J genes are TRBV11-2 and TRBJ2-1; 9 bases map to TRBD2. V shed 5 bases, J shed 1 base, and the junction held 6 bases outside the gene matches. CDR3 size: 16 residues. Germline CDR1 reads SGHAT; CDR2 reads FQNNGV. CDR3 coding DNA: TGTGCCAGCAGCCTACCGGCGGGGGGGTCCTACAATGAGCAGTTCTTC. Its translation: CASSLPAGGSYNEQFF.

The chain combines TRBV19 with TRBJ1-1; D uncertain. The V end lost 4 bases, the J end lost 1 base, and 13 bases lay between the germline ends. This CDR3 comprises 15 residues. In germline, CDR1 is LNHDA, CDR2 SQIVND (reference sequence). CDR3 sequence: CASSNTPRGNTEAFF. CDR3 nucleotides: TGTGCCAGTAGTAATACCCCCCGGGGGAACACTGAAGCTTTCTTT.

The gene calls are TRBV21-1 and TRBJ2-3. TRBV21-1 is annotated as a pseudogene. There are 12 residues in the CDR3. This CDR3 is CASSKRTDTQYF. CDR3 DNA: TGTGCCAGCAGCAAAAGGACAGATACGCAGTATTTT.

This chain links TRBV19 with TRBJ1-6; D is undetermined. CDR1 and CDR2 (germline): LNHDA, SQIVND (reference sequence). CDR3 length equals 14 residues. V lost 6 bases, J lost 0 bases, and 6 bases lay in between. DNA for the CDR3: TGTGCCAGTAGGGTCAGCTCCTATAATTCACCCCTCCACTTT. As protein: CASRVSSYNSPLHF.

Comment on this clone: The same CDR3 also results from other DNA sequences found in this sample. V is TRBV12-3 or TRBV12-4 and J is TRBJ2-7; maybe TRBD2 (6 bases). The CDR3 has 13 residues. V lost 8 bases, J lost 2 bases, and 13 bases lay in between. CDR3 in DNA: TGTGCCAGCTCCCCGGGACTTGCCTACGAGCAGTACTTC. Translating gives CASSPGLAYEQYF.

The genes are TRBV4-2 and TRBJ2-7, with 8 bases identical to TRBD2. CDR1 is LGHNA, CDR2 YNFKEQ, per germline. With 4 bases clipped from V and 0 bases from J, the junction kept 5 bases outside the gene matches. The CDR3 runs 15 residues. The CDR3 DNA reads TGTGCCAGCAGCCGTCGCGGGGGGACCTCCTACGAGCAGTACTTC. This encodes CASSRRGGTSYEQYF.

The CDR3 spells CASSRTDHNGYF. CDR3 nucleotides: TGTGCCAGCAGTCGGACGGACCACAACGGGTATTTT. The chain carries TRBV6-2 or TRBV6-3 and TRBJ2-3; D is uncertain. The germline gives CDR1 MNHEY, CDR2 SVGEGT. The CDR3 is made up of 12 amino acids. V was cut by 5 bases and J by 14 bases, with 17 bases left in between.

The chain couples TRBV6-4 to TRBJ2-6; D remains unclear. The CDR3 extends over 13 amino acids. The germline V and J ends were trimmed by 8 bases and 1 base, with 6 bases remaining between them. CDR1 and CDR2 from the germline V gene are MRHNA and SNTAGT. This CDR3 is CASRPSGANVLTF. CDR3 sequence (DNA): TGTGCCAGCCGGCCATCTGGGGCCAACGTCCTGACTTTC.

This chain links TRBV4-3 with TRBJ1-2; D call uncertain. The CDR3 runs 13 residues. Looked up from germline, CDR1 is LGHNA and CDR2 is YSLEER. Trimming pared 5 bases from V and 8 bases from J, leaving 15 bases between. CDR3 in amino acids: CASSITVAGGYTF. DNA for the CDR3: TGCGCCAGCAGCATTACGGTGGCCGGGGGCTACACCTTC.

This chain joins TRBV19 and TRBJ1-1; D might be TRBD1 (5 bases). V dropped 6 bases and J dropped 0 bases, with 17 bases sitting between them. The CDR3 is 16 amino acids. Germline V gene sequence: CDR1 LNHDA, CDR2 SQIVND (reference sequence). In DNA, the CDR3 is TGTGCCAGTAGAACCCTCGCCGGGGCCTTGAACACTGAAGCTTTCTTT. It yields the protein CASRTLAGALNTEAFF. Variable domain in full (rest from reference TRBV19 and TRBJ1-1): DGGITQSPKYLFRKEGQNVTLSCEQNLNHDAMYWYRQDPGQGLRLIYYSQIVNDFQKGDIAEGYSVSREKKESFPLTVTSAQKNPTAFYLCASRTLAGALNTEAFFGQGTRLTVV.

V is TRBV29-1 and J is TRBJ1-1; possible D gene TRBD1, 5 bases. V lost 3 bases and J lost 11, with 10 bases in between. The CDR3 totals 10 residues. The germline V gene encodes CDR1 SQVTM and CDR2 ANQGSEA. The CDR3 loop reads CSVEGRQAFF. The DNA of the CDR3 is TGCAGCGTTGAGGGGCGTCAGGCTTTCTTT.

The chain carries TRBV6-5 and TRBJ1-5; no clear D gene. The CDR3 is made up of 16 amino acids. The ends were cut back, 1 base at V and 6 bases at J, with 16 bases in the middle. The germline CDR1 and CDR2 sequences are MNHEY and SVGAGI. The DNA of the CDR3 is TGTGCCAGCAGTTACTGGCGGCAGTTCTTGGGTCAGCCCCAGCATTTT. Residues: CASSYWRQFLGQPQHF.